These 2 T cell receptor beta chains originate from one sample sequenced in a study of T-cell memory formation after mild COVID-19 (dated by TCRdb to the early 2020s). Libraries were constructed by 5' RACE. Instrument used: Illumina NovaSeq 6000. TCRdb trimmed the raw reads at Q25, called clones with MiXCR and kept productive beta chains. Each entry is one CDR3 protein sequence, shown with its most common DNA and genes. The table for this sample lists a few hundred thousand distinct CDR3 sequences; 28% of them were counted only once. The ten most abundant clones make up about 13% of the sample. Sequenced material: PBMCs or a T cell subset sorted from them (not recorded which). These receptors were taken from an adult woman who had mild COVID-19 (a few samples of this study predate the infection). The sample titles of this study are shuffled in the database, so cell type and time point are left out; the donor was told from shared clones.

This clonotype came up a few times. V and J are TRBV9 and TRBJ2-1, with TRBD2 as a possible D gene (5 bases). The CDR3 consists of 12 residues. The ends were cut back, 4 bases at V and 5 bases at J, with 7 bases in the middle. CDR1 SGDLS and CDR2 YYNGEE come from the germline V gene. The CDR3 DNA reads TGTGCCAGCAGCTCCGGGGACAATGAGCAGTTCTTC. This sequence encodes CASSSGDNEQFF.

This chain links TRBV3-1 with TRBJ2-2; D gene unclear. The V and J ends lost 2 bases and 6 bases respectively, with 4 bases between them. Germline V gives CDR1 LGHDT, CDR2 YNNKEL (reference sequence). The CDR3 consists of 12 residues. The CDR3 DNA is TGTGCCAGCAGCCAACTCGCCGGGGAGCTGTTTTTT. Its protein is CASSQLAGELFF.